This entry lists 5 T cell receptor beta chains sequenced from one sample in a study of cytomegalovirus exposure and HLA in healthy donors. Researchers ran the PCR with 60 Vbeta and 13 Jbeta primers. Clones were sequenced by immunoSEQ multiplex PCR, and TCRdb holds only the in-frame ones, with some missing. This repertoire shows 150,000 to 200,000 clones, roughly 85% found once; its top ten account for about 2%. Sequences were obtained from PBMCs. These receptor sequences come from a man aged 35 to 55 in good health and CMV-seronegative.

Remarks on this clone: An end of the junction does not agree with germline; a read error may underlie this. CDR3 in DNA: TGCGCCAGCAGCCCGAAGGGGGGAGGGCCGGGTGGGGCCAACGGCCTGACTTTC. Amino acid sequence: CASSPKGGGPGGANGLTF. The chain links TRBV5-1 to TRBJ2-6; a possible D gene is TRBD2 (7 bases). Germline assignment: CDR1 SGHRS and CDR2 YFSETQ. This CDR3 comprises 18 residues.

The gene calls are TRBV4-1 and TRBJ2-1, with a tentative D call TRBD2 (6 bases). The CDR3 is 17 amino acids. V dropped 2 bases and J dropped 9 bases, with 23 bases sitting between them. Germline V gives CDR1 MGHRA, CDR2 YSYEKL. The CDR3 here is CASSQPYLTSGIREQFF. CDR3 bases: TGCGCCAGCAGCCAACCTTACCTGACTAGTGGGATTCGTGAGCAGTTCTTC.

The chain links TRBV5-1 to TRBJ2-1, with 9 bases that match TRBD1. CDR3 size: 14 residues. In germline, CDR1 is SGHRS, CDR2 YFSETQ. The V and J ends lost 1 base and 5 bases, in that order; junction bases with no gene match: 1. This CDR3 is CASSLTGGNNEQFF. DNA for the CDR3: TGCGCCAGCAGCTTGACAGGGGGCAACAATGAGCAGTTCTTC.

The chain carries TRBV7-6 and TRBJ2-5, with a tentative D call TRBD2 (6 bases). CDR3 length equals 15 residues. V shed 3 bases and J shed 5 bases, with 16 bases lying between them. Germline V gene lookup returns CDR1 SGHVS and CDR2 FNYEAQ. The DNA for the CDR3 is TGTGCCAGCAGCTTCCTGCGGGCAAGCGGGGAGACCCAGTACTTC. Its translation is CASSFLRASGETQYF.

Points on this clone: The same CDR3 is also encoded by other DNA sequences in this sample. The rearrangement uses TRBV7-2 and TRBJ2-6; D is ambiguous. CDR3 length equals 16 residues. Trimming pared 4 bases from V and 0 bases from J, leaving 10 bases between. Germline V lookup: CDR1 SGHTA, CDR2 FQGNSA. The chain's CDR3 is CASSSRPGSGANVLTF. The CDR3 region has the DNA TGTGCCAGCAGCTCCCGACCAGGCTCTGGGGCCAACGTCCTGACTTTC.